This is a list of T cell receptor beta chains from one sample in a study of shared clonotypes between healthy human individuals. Repertoires were generated with immunoSEQ multiplex PCR, while TCRdb's copy carries only in-frame clones and drops some. The sample holds about 1.4 million clones; about 96% are singletons and the top ten take approximately 1.1%. Material: naive CD4+ T cells sorted from blood. The source is a man younger than 45 in good health. Each CDR3 is given with its conserved first and last residue. A D gene is named only where the DNA matches it firmly. Not all rows give a size; the values are once, few, many and, for expanded clones, a class.

NA	TRBJ2-7	NA	TRBV18	TGTGCCAGCTCACTCTTGGACCGCTCCTACGAGCAGTACTTC	CASSLLDRSYEQYF
NA	TRBJ2-2	TRBD1	TRBV5-1	TGCGCCAGCAGCTTGGCCGGGACAGCCGACACCGGGGAGCTGTTTTTT	CASSLAGTADTGELFF
NA	TRBJ1-1	TRBD1	TRBV5-1	TGCGCCAGCAGCTCGGGACAGGGCATCAACACTGAAGCTTTCTTT	CASSSGQGINTEAFF
NA	TRBJ1-1	TRBD1	TRBV10-3	TGTGCCATCGGATCGACCGGGGGACAGGTAAACACTGAAGCTTTCTTT	CAIGSTGGQVNTEAFF
NA	TRBJ2-2	TRBD2	TRBV6-1	TGTGCCAGCAGTGAAGCGCTAGCGGGAGTCACCGGGGAGCTGTTTTTT	CASSEALAGVTGELFF
once	TRBJ2-3	NA	TRBV29-1	TGCAGCGTTGGTGGTTCTGCGGGACAAGATACGCAGTATTTT	CSVGGSAGQDTQYF
NA	TRBJ1-1	NA	TRBV28	TGTGCCAGCAGTTTCCTTAGTAGTTTGAACACTGAAGCTTTCTTT	CASSFLSSLNTEAFF
NA	TRBJ2-1	NA	TRBV7-2	TGTGCCAGCAGCTCTTTGAATGAGCAGTTCTTC	CASSSLNEQFF
NA	TRBJ2-5	NA	TRBV30	TGTGCCTGGAGTTCCGGGACACAAGAGACCCAGTACTTC	CAWSSGTQETQYF
NA	TRBJ1-4	NA	TRBV7-8	TGTGCCAGCAGCTTATCAGGGCGGGGGTATGAAAAACTGTTTTTT	CASSLSGRGYEKLFF
NA	TRBJ1-1	NA	TRBV7-9	TGTGCCAGCAGCTTACGTGGAGAGTCTGAAGCTTTCTTT	CASSLRGESEAFF
NA	TRBJ1-1	NA	TRBV2	TGTGCCAGCAGTGGCCGGGGGAAGAACACTGAAGCTTTCTTT	CASSGRGKNTEAFF
NA	TRBJ2-7	TRBD2	TRBV6-1	TGTGCCAGCAGTGAATACTCTAGCGGGTACGAGCAGTACTTC	CASSEYSSGYEQYF
NA	TRBJ2-1	TRBD2	TRBV5-5	TGTGCCAGCAGCTCGACTAGCGGGAAGCCTCCTCCTGAGCAGTTCTTC	CASSSTSGKPPPEQFF
NA	TRBJ2-5	NA	TRBV2	TGTGCCAGCAGTGAAGGGTCCATCCAAGAGACCCAGTACTTC	CASSEGSIQETQYF
NA	TRBJ2-7	TRBD1	TRBV7-9	TGTGCCAGCAGCTTGGGAAGGGGGCTTTACCAAGACTACGAGCAGTACTTC	CASSLGRGLYQDYEQYF
NA	TRBJ1-5	NA	TRBV28	TGTGCCAGCAGTGTCCACAGCGGATCGGGCAATCAGCCCCAGCATTTT	CASSVHSGSGNQPQHF
NA	TRBJ1-2	TRBD1	TRBV5-1	TGCGCCAGCAGCTTCTACGGGACAGCCCCTAACTATGGCTACACCTTC	CASSFYGTAPNYGYTF
once	TRBJ2-5	NA	TRBV6-5	TGTGCCAGCAGTTACTCGGGGGGCGGAGAGACCCAGTACTTC	CASSYSGGGETQYF
NA	TRBJ1-1	TRBD1	TRBV28	TGTGCCAGCAGTCCGGGGACAGGACTATCCATGAACACTGAAGCTTTCTTT	CASSPGTGLSMNTEAFF
NA	TRBJ2-7	NA	TRBV18	TGTGCCAGCTCACCAGCTTCATCCTACGAGCAGTACTTC	CASSPASSYEQYF
NA	TRBJ2-7	NA	TRBV29-1	TGCAGCGTTGTTGCAGGGTACTACGAGCAGTACTTC	CSVVAGYYEQYF
NA	TRBJ2-1	NA	TRBV19	TGTGCCAGTAGTATCAAGGCTAAGTTTCACAATGAGCAGTTCTTC	CASSIKAKFHNEQFF
NA	TRBJ2-5	TRBD2	TRBV7-2	TGTGCCAGCAGCTTACTAGCGGGAGCGGAGACCCAGTACTTC	CASSLLAGAETQYF
NA	TRBJ2-5	NA	TRBV14	TGTGCCAGCAGCCAACGGCCCGCCGCGCCCCGGGATTGGACCCAGTACTTC	CASSQRPAAPRDWTQYF
NA	TRBJ2-7	NA	TRBV7-8	TGTGCCAGCAGCTTGGGCGATCAGCAGTACTTC	CASSLGDQQYF
NA	TRBJ2-7	NA	TRBV10-3	TGTGCCATCAGTGGGGGGGTACTCGAGCAGTACTTC	CAISGGVLEQYF
NA	TRBJ2-5	TRBD2	TRBV11-2	TGTGCCAGCAGCTTTGGCGGGAGTTTGGAGACCCAGTACTTC	CASSFGGSLETQYF
NA	TRBJ1-1	NA	TRBV18	TGTGCCAGCTCACGAGGCTCCGACACTGAAGCTTTCTTT	CASSRGSDTEAFF